Listed here are 30 T cell receptor beta chains from one sample, sequenced in a study of cytomegalovirus exposure and HLA in healthy donors. The primer mix had 60 Vbeta and 13 Jbeta primers. Assay used: immunoSEQ multiplex PCR; TCRdb lists only in-frame clones, some missing. The sample records tens of thousands of clones, approximately 80% being singletons. Sequencing was carried out using PBMCs. The receptors were gathered from a man aged 18 to 30 in good health and CMV-seronegative.

J is TRBJ1-6 and V is TRBV6-5; D remains ambiguous. Germline V gives CDR1 MNHEY, CDR2 SVGAGI. This CDR3 spans 14 amino acids. Trimming took off 6 bases at V and 14 bases at J, with 20 bases between the two ends. For the CDR3, the DNA is TGTGCCAGCAGCCCCACCCGTAGGGAGTCGGCCCTCCACTTT. This translates into CASSPTRRESALHF.

Remarks on this clone: The same CDR3 is also encoded by other DNA sequences in this sample. This chain links TRBV6-4 with TRBJ2-2, with a possible D match to TRBD2 (5 bases). The germline CDR1 and CDR2 sequences are MRHNA and SNTAGT. CDR3 length: 15 residues. The V gene lost 3 bases and the J gene lost 2 bases, with 10 bases spanning the gap. CDR3 loop: CASSEGGFNTGELFF. The CDR3 DNA reads as TGTGCCAGCAGTGAAGGAGGATTTAACACCGGGGAGCTGTTTTTT.

The chain has TRBV7-3 and TRBJ2-3; D is perhaps TRBD1 (6 bases). Between the trimmed V and J ends, which lost 2 bases and 4 bases, there was a span of 19 bases. Germline CDR1 SGHTA, CDR2 FQGTGA. The CDR3 has 17 residues. CDR3 residues: CASSLGGRIITPDTQYF. CDR3 nucleotides: TGTGCCAGCAGCTTAGGGGGCAGGATCATTACGCCAGATACGCAGTATTTT.

Concerning this clone: An end of the junction differs from the germline gene, which may be a read error. Other nucleotide sequences from this sample produce the same CDR3. V usage is TRBV7-2 and J usage is TRBJ2-4; TRBD2 aligns across 9 bases. The germline CDR1 and CDR2 sequences are SGHTA and FQGNSA. This CDR3 spans 14 amino acids. The CDR3 DNA follows: TGTGCCAGCAGCCGAAATAGCGGGGGCGAGACTCAGCACTTC. Translation gives CASSRNSGGETQHF.

The chain couples TRBV28 to TRBJ2-1; weak D call: TRBD2 (7 bases). This CDR3 has 16 amino acids. With 6 bases removed from V and 8 bases from J, the gap between germline ends came to 23 bases. Germline V gene lookup returns CDR1 MDHEN and CDR2 SYDVKM. The CDR3 sequence: CASSPPFGGRGYEQFF. Written as DNA, the CDR3 is TGTGCCAGCAGCCCCCCCTTCGGGGGGCGCGGGTATGAGCAGTTCTTC.

The V and J genes are TRBV2 and TRBJ1-2; 7 bases fit TRBD1. Per the germline V gene, CDR1 is SNHLY and CDR2 is FYNNEI. Trimming removed 4 bases from V and 6 bases from J; junction bases left unmatched: 8. This CDR3 comprises 14 residues. This CDR3 is CASSVRQGNNGYTF. The CDR3 DNA follows: TGTGCCAGCAGTGTGAGACAGGGAAATAATGGCTACACCTTC.

The chain recombines TRBV9 with TRBJ1-1, with D maybe TRBD1 (6 bases). This CDR3 is built from 15 residues. The ends were cut back, 2 bases at V and 3 bases at J, with 14 bases in the middle. Germline V gene data show CDR1 as SGDLS and CDR2 as YYNGEE. As DNA, the CDR3 is TGTGCCAGCAGCGTCCAGGGGAGTCAGGACACTGAAGCTTTCTTT. Translated, it gives CASSVQGSQDTEAFF. The full variable domain, its missing parts supplied by reference TRBV9 and TRBJ1-1, is DSGVTQTPKHLITATGQRVTLRCSPRSGDLSVYWYQQSLDQGLQFLIQYYNGEERAKGNILERFSAQQFPDLHSELNLSSLELGDSALYFCASSVQGSQDTEAFFGQGTRLTVV.

The chain employs TRBV30 and TRBJ2-3, with a tentative D call TRBD1 (5 bases). V was pared by 0 bases and J by 1 base, with 8 bases between. The CDR3 is made up of 14 amino acids. Germline assignment: CDR1 GTSNPN and CDR2 SVGIG (reference sequence). The CDR3 loop is CAWSVAQGTDTQYF. The CDR3 bases are TGTGCCTGGAGTGTTGCACAGGGCACAGATACGCAGTATTTT.

As for this clone: This same CDR3 is encoded by further DNA sequences in the sample. This chain connects TRBV7-9 to TRBJ1-5; D call uncertain. Germline CDR1 and CDR2: SEHNR and FQNEAQ (reference sequence). V dropped 1 base and J dropped 3 bases, with 7 bases sitting between them. This CDR3 comprises 14 residues. CDR3 nucleotides: TGTGCCAGCAGCTTAGGGCAGTCCAATCAGCCCCAGCATTTT. As protein: CASSLGQSNQPQHF.

This chain joins TRBV19 and TRBJ2-1, with 10 nucleotides matching TRBD1. The CDR3 has 15 residues. V was clipped by 4 bases and J by 4 bases; unmatched bases: 4. CDR1 is LNHDA and CDR2 is SQIVND in the germline V gene (reference sequence). In nucleotides, the CDR3 is TGTGCCAGTAGTACCCGGACAGGGGGATACAATGAGCAGTTCTTC. Translation gives CASSTRTGGYNEQFF.

This clone was counted between two and nine times. The J gene is TRBJ1-5, the V gene TRBV29-1; the D gene is possibly TRBD1 (6 bases). V dropped 6 bases and J dropped 5 bases, with 14 bases sitting between them. The CDR3 covers 13 residues. Germline loops: CDR1 SQVTM, CDR2 ANQGSEA. For the CDR3, the DNA is TGCAGCGTAGGTACAGGGACGTATCAGCCCCAGCATTTT. This encodes CSVGTGTYQPQHF.

This clone came up a few times. The chain joins TRBV7-8 to TRBJ1-4; D might be TRBD1 (6 bases). Germline loops: CDR1 SGHVS, CDR2 FQNEAQ. Trimming took 0 bases from V and 3 from J, leaving 17 bases between them. The CDR3 is made up of 18 amino acids. The CDR3 bases are TGTGCCAGCAGCTTAGCGTCAGGACAGAAACGGGCTAATGAAAAACTGTTTTTT. Residues: CASSLASGQKRANEKLFF.

The chain joins TRBV5-4 to TRBJ2-2; no clear D. V was pared by 0 bases and J by 6 bases, with 6 bases between. The CDR3 spans 13 residues. Germline V gene lookup returns CDR1 SGHNT and CDR2 YYREEE (reference sequence). The CDR3 DNA is TGTGCCAGCAGCTTGGCGGGTCCCGGGGAGCTGTTTTTT. This gives the protein CASSLAGPGELFF.

The CDR3 here is CASRDSYNSPLHF. The CDR3 DNA follows: TGCGCCAGCAGGGACAGCTATAATTCACCCCTCCACTTT. The chain couples TRBV10-2 to TRBJ1-6; tentatively, D is TRBD1 (6 bases). CDR1 WSHSY and CDR2 SAAADI come from the germline V gene. V dropped 6 bases and J dropped 3 bases, with 6 bases sitting between them. This CDR3 region has 13 residues.

The chain carries TRBV10-1 and TRBJ2-3, with TRBD2 matching over 11 bases. The CDR3 consists of 15 residues. Germline-derived CDR1 and CDR2 are WNHNN and SYGVQD (reference sequence). V shed 3 bases, J shed 3 bases, and the junction held 2 bases outside the gene matches. In DNA form, the CDR3 reads TGCGCCAGCAGTGATAGCGGGGGGGCGACAGATACGCAGTATTTT. It specifies CASSDSGGATDTQYF.

The chain uses TRBV2 and TRBJ1-5; TRBD1 aligns across 9 bases. Germline V gene sequence: CDR1 SNHLY, CDR2 FYNNEI. V lost 7 bases to trimming and J lost 7 bases; unmatched junction nucleotides: 8. The CDR3 is 14 residues long. The CDR3 nucleotides read TGTGCCAGCAACTTGAGGACAGGGGCCCAGCCCCAGCATTTT. This translates into CASNLRTGAQPQHF.

The J gene is TRBJ1-1, the V gene TRBV15; D might be TRBD1 (6 bases). V shed 5 bases and J shed 3 bases, with 10 bases lying between them. Germline assignment: CDR1 LNHNV and CDR2 YYDKDF (reference sequence). CDR3 size: 13 residues. The CDR3 DNA is TGTGCCACCAGCTGGACAGCCTACACTGAAGCTTTCTTT. It translates to CATSWTAYTEAFF.

CDR3: CASSLPTGTQYF. In DNA form, the CDR3 reads TGTGCCAGCAGCTTACCCACGGGGACCCAGTACTTC. The gene calls are TRBV5-4 and TRBJ2-5; D call uncertain. The germline CDR1 and CDR2 sequences are SGHNT and YYREEE (reference sequence). This CDR3 comprises 12 residues. Trimming took 2 bases from V and 7 from J, leaving 9 bases between them.

This clone came up a few times. This chain uses TRBV2 with TRBJ1-6; 7 bases align to TRBD1. There are 15 residues in the CDR3. Looked up from germline, CDR1 is SNHLY and CDR2 is FYNNEI. J lost 7 bases, V lost 4 bases, and 7 bases had no gene match. The CDR3 reads CASSVPTGLNSPLHF. CDR3 nucleotides: TGTGCCAGCAGTGTACCGACAGGGTTGAATTCACCCCTCCACTTT. The full variable domain, with the rest looked up from reference TRBV2 and TRBJ1-6, is EPEVTQTPSHQVTQMGQEVILRCVPISNHLYFYWYRQILGQKVEFLVSFYNNEISEKSEIFDDQFSVERPDGSNFTLKIRSTKLEDSAMYFCASSVPTGLNSPLHFGNGTRLTVT.

The chain recombines TRBV15 with TRBJ1-1; 7 bases are shared with TRBD1. Germline trimming cut 1 base from V and 5 bases from J; bases unmatched to any gene: 7. Germline V CDR1 and CDR2: LNHNV, YYDKDF (reference sequence). The CDR3 covers 15 residues. The CDR3 loop is CATSRGQGDWTEAFF. As DNA, the CDR3 is TGTGCCACCAGCAGAGGGCAGGGGGATTGGACTGAAGCTTTCTTT.

The genes are TRBV27 and TRBJ1-6, with TRBD1 identical over 7 bases. V dropped 6 bases and J dropped 7; count of bases not matched to a gene: 12. The CDR3 extends over 16 amino acids. The germline V gene encodes CDR1 MNHEY and CDR2 SMNVEV (reference sequence). CDR3: CASRPRQGNGNSPLHF. For the CDR3, the DNA is TGTGCCAGCAGGCCTAGACAGGGAAACGGCAATTCACCCCTCCACTTT.

This rearrangement joins TRBV7-3 to TRBJ1-2; D not certain. Deletions cut 8 bases from V and 7 bases from J, with 17 bases between. The CDR3 is 13 amino acids. Germline loops: CDR1 SGHTA, CDR2 FQGTGA. DNA of the CDR3: TGTGCCAGCTCGGGCGGGGAATCGGGTGGCTACACCTTC. This encodes CASSGGESGGYTF.

This chain joins TRBV5-4 and TRBJ1-6; D is uncertain. Trimming shortened V by 1 base and J by 12 bases, and 20 bases separated the two germline ends. The CDR3 runs to 16 residues. Germline V CDR1 and CDR2: SGHNT, YYREEE (reference sequence). The CDR3 here is CASSLYSGAGDGPLHF. CDR3 bases: TGTGCCAGCAGCTTGTATTCGGGTGCGGGTGACGGACCCCTCCACTTT.

The CDR3 reads CASSDSGTTHTGELFF. The DNA of the CDR3 is TGTGCCAGCAGTGACTCCGGGACAACCCACACCGGGGAGCTGTTTTTT. This chain uses TRBV6-4 with TRBJ2-2, with a possible D match to TRBD1 (6 bases). The length of the CDR3 is 16 residues. V dropped 0 bases and J dropped 3 bases, with 11 bases sitting between them. Germline CDR1 is MRHNA and CDR2 is SNTAGT.

The V and J genes are TRBV30 and TRBJ1-1; possible D gene TRBD1, 6 bases. Germline V lookup: CDR1 GTSNPN, CDR2 SVGIG (reference sequence). V dropped 3 bases and J dropped 5 bases, with 16 bases sitting between them. The CDR3 runs to 14 residues. The CDR3 protein is CAWRRAGAWTEAFF. DNA of the CDR3: TGTGCCTGGAGAAGGGCAGGGGCTTGGACTGAAGCTTTCTTT.

DNA of the CDR3: TGTGCCAGCAGTCGGACAGGGAGATACTCCTACGAGCAGTACTTC. Amino acid sequence: CASSRTGRYSYEQYF. V is TRBV6-1 and J is TRBJ2-7; 8 bases line up with TRBD1. The CDR3 sequence is 15 residues long. Trimming removed 5 bases from V and 0 bases from J; junction bases left unmatched: 6. Germline assignment: CDR1 MNHNS and CDR2 SASEGT.

On this clone: The sample has other DNA sequences that encode this CDR3 too. The genes are TRBV9 and TRBJ1-3, with a tentative D call TRBD1 (6 bases). This CDR3 comprises 14 residues. V lost 4 bases and J lost 4, with 12 bases in between. Germline V gives CDR1 SGDLS, CDR2 YYNGEE. This CDR3 is CASSQGQGGNTIYF. DNA for the CDR3: TGTGCCAGCAGCCAGGGGCAGGGGGGAAACACCATATATTTT. The complete variable domain, with remaining parts taken from reference TRBV9 and TRBJ1-3, reads DSGVTQTPKHLITATGQRVTLRCSPRSGDLSVYWYQQSLDQGLQFLIQYYNGEERAKGNILERFSAQQFPDLHSELNLSSLELGDSALYFCASSQGQGGNTIYFGEGSWLTVV.

The chain uses TRBV6-4 and TRBJ1-6; D call uncertain. Between the trimmed V and J ends, which lost 3 bases and 10 bases, there was a span of 13 bases. Germline V gene lookup returns CDR1 MRHNA and CDR2 SNTAGT. The CDR3 extends over 14 amino acids. CDR3 in amino acids: CASSEELFYSPLHF. As DNA, the CDR3 is TGTGCCAGCAGTGAAGAATTGTTCTACTCACCCCTCCACTTT.

The chain links TRBV14 to TRBJ1-2; maybe TRBD1 (5 bases). The CDR3 length is 14 residues. Germline lookup yields CDR1 SGHDN and CDR2 FVKESK. The V gene lost 3 bases and the J gene lost 1 base, with 9 bases spanning the gap. The CDR3 DNA follows: TGTGCCAGCAGCCACCATGACAGTAACTATGGCTACACCTTC. Its protein is CASSHHDSNYGYTF.

This clone has a handful of counts. The genes are TRBV5-6 and TRBJ2-5, with D hard to call. The CDR3 covers 13 residues. Between the trimmed V and J ends, which lost 1 base and 5 bases, there was a span of 9 bases. Germline V gene data show CDR1 as SGHDT and CDR2 as YYEEEE. CDR3 bases: TGTGCCAGCAGCTTGTGGCCTAGGGAGACCCAGTACTTC. Translation gives CASSLWPRETQYF.